This entry lists 25 T cell receptor beta chains sequenced from one sample in a study of T cell responses to AZD1222 COVID-19 vaccine. Produced via immunoSEQ multiplex PCR; TCRdb's table is partial and in-frame only. The sample yields 75,000 to 100,000 clones, 85% to 90% seen once. The sequencing used peripheral blood, collected on day 0 of AZD1222 vaccination. Source of these receptors: an adult in good health.

The chain recombines TRBV14 with TRBJ2-1; D is uncertain. The CDR3 contains 12 residues. Trimming left V 0 bases short and J 8 bases short, with 5 bases between. Germline V CDR1 and CDR2: SGHDN, FVKESK. The CDR3 region is CASSQDFYEQFF. The DNA of the CDR3 is TGTGCCAGCAGCCAAGATTTCTATGAGCAGTTCTTC.

This clone was seen only a few times. This chain uses TRBV5-1 with TRBJ1-4; no reliable D call. The CDR3 contains 15 residues. The V and J ends lost 4 bases and 0 bases respectively, with 10 bases between them. The germline V gene has CDR1 SGHRS and CDR2 YFSETQ. CDR3 in amino acids: CASSMGQSTNEKLFF. CDR3 DNA: TGCGCCAGCAGCATGGGCCAGTCAACTAATGAAAAACTGTTTTTT.

J is TRBJ1-2 and V is TRBV7-2; 9 positions agree with TRBD1. Trimming cost V 4 bases and J 7 bases; bases outside gene matches: 10. The CDR3 sequence is 15 residues long. Per the germline V gene, CDR1 is SGHTA and CDR2 is FQGNSA. This CDR3 is CASSSAGTGPPGYTF. The CDR3 bases are TGTGCCAGCAGCTCGGCGGGGACAGGGCCACCTGGCTACACCTTC.

V and J are TRBV30 and TRBJ2-2; the D is unclear. In germline, CDR1 is GTSNPN, CDR2 SVGIG (reference sequence). CDR3 length: 15 amino acids. V lost 0 bases and J 4 bases, leaving 12 bases between the germline ends. The DNA for the CDR3 is TGTGCCTGGAGTGTATACCCGGGCGGCACCGGGGAGCTGTTTTTT. Its translation is CAWSVYPGGTGELFF.

In DNA, the CDR3 is TGCGCCAGCAGCCAAGATTGGTCGAATCACAATGAGCAGTTCTTC. Its translation is CASSQDWSNHNEQFF. The V gene is TRBV4-3, the J gene TRBJ2-1; D gene unclear. CDR3 length equals 15 residues. Germline V CDR1 and CDR2: LGHNA, YSLEER. V lost 0 bases, J lost 5 bases, and 11 bases lay in between.

CDR3 sequence: CASSVSNYEQYF. CDR3 DNA: TGTGCCAGCAGCGTCAGTAACTACGAGCAGTACTTC. The chain links TRBV6-5 to TRBJ2-7; D gene ambiguous. Germline loops: CDR1 MNHEY, CDR2 SVGAGI. Trimming took 6 bases from V and 3 from J, leaving 9 bases between them. CDR3 length: 12 amino acids.

This chain connects TRBV27 to TRBJ2-7; TRBD1 agrees at 9 bases. This CDR3 is 12 amino acids long. The J segment lost 7 bases and the V segment lost 5 bases, leaving 3 bases of the junction unmatched. The germline V gene has CDR1 MNHEY and CDR2 SMNVEV (reference sequence). In DNA form, the CDR3 reads TGTGCCAGCAGTGGACAGGGGATGGAGCAGTACTTC. It specifies CASSGQGMEQYF.

The chain employs TRBV24-1 and TRBJ2-1; D remains ambiguous. CDR1 and CDR2 (germline): KGHDR, SFDVKD. Deletions cut 4 bases from V and 5 bases from J, with 11 bases between. This CDR3 has 14 amino acids. This CDR3 is CATSEQDRNNEQFF. The CDR3, as DNA: TGTGCCACCAGTGAGCAGGACCGAAACAATGAGCAGTTCTTC.

CDR3 in amino acids: CASSLEWQSEAFF. The CDR3 region has the DNA TGTGCCAGCAGCTTAGAATGGCAGAGTGAAGCTTTCTTT. This chain links TRBV7-9 with TRBJ1-1, with unresolved D. Trimming took off 1 base at V and 7 bases at J, with 10 bases between the two ends. CDR3 length: 13 residues. The V gene's germline CDR1 is SEHNR and CDR2 FQNEAQ (reference sequence).

The J gene is TRBJ1-4, the V gene TRBV7-8, with a tentative D call TRBD1 (5 bases). Germline-derived CDR1 and CDR2 are SGHVS and FQNEAQ. The V end was cut by 1 base, the J end by 1 base, with 10 bases between. CDR3 length equals 16 residues. For the CDR3, the DNA is TGTGCCAGCAGCTTAGTAGGAACAGGAACTAATGAAAAACTGTTTTTT. This translates into CASSLVGTGTNEKLFF.

The chain links TRBV19 to TRBJ1-5; D is perhaps TRBD1 (6 bases). Trimming stripped 3 bases from V and 4 bases from J, with 13 bases between. From germline, CDR1 is LNHDA and CDR2 SQIVND (reference sequence). The CDR3 consists of 15 residues. The CDR3 protein is CASSMGGDNNQPQHF. Here the CDR3 DNA reads TGTGCCAGTAGTATGGGGGGGGACAATAATCAGCCCCAGCATTTT.

The chain employs TRBV6-6 and TRBJ1-5, with 8 nucleotides matching TRBD1. The V gene end was trimmed by 2 bases and the J gene end by 1 base; junction bases not matched to a gene: 4. The CDR3 is 16 residues long. CDR1 and CDR2 (germline): MNHNY, SVGAGI (reference sequence). CDR3 DNA sequence: TGTGCCAGCAGTTACCGAAGGGACAGGAGCAATCAGCCCCAGCATTTT. Translating it yields CASSYRRDRSNQPQHF.

This rearrangement joins TRBV6-5 to TRBJ2-2; D uncertain. The V gene lost 6 bases and the J gene lost 3 bases, with 5 bases spanning the gap. The CDR3 runs to 12 residues. CDR1 MNHEY and CDR2 SVGAGI come from the germline V gene. CDR3 nucleotides: TGTGCCAGCAGACTCGACACCGGGGAGCTGTTTTTT. It translates to CASRLDTGELFF.

The chain carries TRBV5-1 and TRBJ1-1; TRBD1 matches 7 bases. The CDR3 loop spans 15 amino acids. Germline V CDR1 and CDR2: SGHRS, YFSETQ. Trimming removed 3 bases from V and 0 bases from J; junction bases left unmatched: 5. CDR3 sequence: CASSWMGQMNTEAFF. The CDR3 bases are TGCGCCAGCAGCTGGATGGGACAGATGAACACTGAAGCTTTCTTT.

The rearrangement joins TRBV18 to TRBJ1-2; unclear D gene. CDR1 KGHSH and CDR2 LQKENI come from the germline V gene. V lost 2 bases, J lost 0 bases, and 4 bases lay in between. CDR3 size: 13 residues. CDR3 in DNA: TGTGCCAGCTCACCAGAAGCTAACTATGGCTACACCTTC. Protein sequence: CASSPEANYGYTF.

The V call is TRBV6-5, the J call TRBJ1-1, with D possibly being TRBD1 (6 bases). V was cut by 0 bases and J by 0 bases, with 8 bases left in between. The CDR3 runs 15 residues. The germline V gene has CDR1 MNHEY and CDR2 SVGAGI. The CDR3 reads CASSYSPGVNTEAFF. In DNA, the CDR3 is TGTGCCAGCAGTTACTCACCAGGGGTGAACACTGAAGCTTTCTTT.

The chain has TRBV3-1 (or the pseudogene TRBV3-2) and TRBJ2-7; 14 bases agree with TRBD2. Trimming removed 4 bases from V and 3 bases from J; junction bases left unmatched: 5. The length of the CDR3 is 16 residues. Germline loops: CDR1 LGHDT, CDR2 YNNKEL (reference sequence). DNA of the CDR3: TGTGCCAGCAGCCTAGCTGGGACTAGCGGGGGCTACGAGCAGTACTTC. Residues: CASSLAGTSGGYEQYF.

The genes are TRBV28 and TRBJ1-2; 7 bases align to TRBD1. The CDR3 is 14 amino acids. CDR1 is MDHEN and CDR2 is SYDVKM in the germline V gene. V lost 1 base to trimming and J lost 6 bases; unmatched junction nucleotides: 5. The chain's CDR3 is CASSLFLTGHGYTF. The CDR3 DNA sequence: TGTGCCAGCAGTTTATTTTTGACAGGGCATGGCTACACCTTC.

The rearrangement uses TRBV24-1 and TRBJ2-7, with a weak D call TRBD2 (6 bases). Germline CDR1 is KGHDR and CDR2 is SFDVKD. The CDR3 covers 15 residues. With 4 bases removed from V and 1 base from J, the gap between germline ends came to 13 bases. The CDR3 nucleotides are TGTGCCACCAGTGACCCGGAGGGCGGTTCCTACGAGCAGTACTTC. Encoded protein: CATSDPEGGSYEQYF.

The V call is TRBV28, the J call TRBJ2-3; a weak D match, TRBD1 (7 bases). The germline V gene encodes CDR1 MDHEN and CDR2 SYDVKM. The V end was cut by 6 bases, the J end by 3 bases, with 13 bases between. This CDR3 comprises 14 residues. The CDR3 bases are TGTGCCAGCAGGGCAGGGGGGAGTACAGATACGCAGTATTTT. Protein: CASRAGGSTDTQYF.

The gene calls are TRBV11-3 and TRBJ2-5; 14 nucleotides agree with TRBD2. The CDR3 spans 16 residues. Germline CDR1 is SGHNT and CDR2 is YENEEA. Trimming took 5 bases from V and 5 from J; bases not matched to a gene: 7. The CDR3 region has the DNA TGTGCCAGCAGCCCCGGACTAGCGGGAGGTGCGGAGACCCAGTACTTC. It codes for CASSPGLAGGAETQYF.

J is TRBJ2-7 and V is TRBV3-1 (or the pseudogene TRBV3-2); no firm D call. Germline loops: CDR1 LGHDT, CDR2 YNNKEL (reference sequence). The CDR3 is made up of 14 amino acids. V lost 1 base, J lost 6 bases, and 13 bases lay in between. CDR3 region: CASSQGDRPSEQYF. The CDR3 DNA follows: TGTGCCAGCAGCCAAGGTGACCGTCCCTCCGAGCAGTACTTC.

This chain uses TRBV7-9 with TRBJ1-4; possibly TRBD1 for D (5 bases). Germline CDR1 and CDR2: SEHNR and FQNEAQ (reference sequence). CDR3 length: 14 residues. V was trimmed by 6 bases and J by 0 bases, leaving 8 bases between them. The CDR3: CASSGGSTNEKLFF. In DNA form, the CDR3 reads TGTGCCAGCAGTGGGGGTTCAACTAATGAAAAACTGTTTTTT.

V is TRBV7-9 and J is TRBJ1-6, with no clear D. CDR1 and CDR2 from the germline V gene are SEHNR and FQNEAQ (reference sequence). V lost 4 bases to trimming and J lost 7 bases, with 11 bases between them. CDR3 length equals 14 residues. In DNA, the CDR3 is TGTGCCAGCAGCTCTCTCCTTGGGAATTCACCCCTCCACTTT. Translated, it gives CASSSLLGNSPLHF.

J is TRBJ1-4 and V is TRBV18; D might be TRBD1 (6 bases). Germline V CDR1 and CDR2: KGHSH, LQKENI. This CDR3 spans 13 amino acids. Trimming cost V 5 bases and J 4 bases, with 8 bases left between them. The CDR3 bases are TGTGCCAGCTCAGGACAGAATAATGAAAAACTGTTTTTT. It yields the protein CASSGQNNEKLFF. The full variable domain, rest sourced from reference TRBV18 and TRBJ1-4, is NAGVMQNPRHLVRRRGQEARLRCSPMKGHSHVYWYRQLPEEGLKFMVYLQKENIIDESGMPKERFSAEFPKEGPSILRIQQVVRGDSAAYFCASSGQNNEKLFFGSGTQLSVL.